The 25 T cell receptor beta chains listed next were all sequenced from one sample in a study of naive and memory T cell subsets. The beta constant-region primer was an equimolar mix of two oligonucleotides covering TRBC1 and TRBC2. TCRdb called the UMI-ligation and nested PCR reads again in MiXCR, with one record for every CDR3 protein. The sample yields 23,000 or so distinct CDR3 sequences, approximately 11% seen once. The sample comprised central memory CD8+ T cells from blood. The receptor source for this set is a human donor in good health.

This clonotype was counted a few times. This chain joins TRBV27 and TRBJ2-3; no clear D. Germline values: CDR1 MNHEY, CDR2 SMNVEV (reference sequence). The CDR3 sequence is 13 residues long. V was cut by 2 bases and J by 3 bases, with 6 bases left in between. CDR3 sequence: CASSLVGTDTQYF. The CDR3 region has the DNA TGTGCCAGCAGTTTAGTAGGTACAGATACGCAGTATTTT.

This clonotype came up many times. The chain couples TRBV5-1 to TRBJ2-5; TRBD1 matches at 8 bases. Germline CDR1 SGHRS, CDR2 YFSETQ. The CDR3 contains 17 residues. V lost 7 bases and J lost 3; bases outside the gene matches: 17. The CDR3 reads CASYQVGQGRREETQYF. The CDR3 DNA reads TGCGCCAGCTACCAGGTTGGACAGGGTAGGAGAGAAGAGACCCAGTACTTC.

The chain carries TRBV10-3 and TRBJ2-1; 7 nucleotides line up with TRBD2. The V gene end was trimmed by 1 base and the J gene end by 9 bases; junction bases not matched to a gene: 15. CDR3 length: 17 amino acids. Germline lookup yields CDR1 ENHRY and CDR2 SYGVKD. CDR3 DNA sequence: TGTGCCATCAGTGAGTTAAGACTAGCAGCAAGTAGCGGTGAGCAGTTCTTC. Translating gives CAISELRLAASSGEQFF.

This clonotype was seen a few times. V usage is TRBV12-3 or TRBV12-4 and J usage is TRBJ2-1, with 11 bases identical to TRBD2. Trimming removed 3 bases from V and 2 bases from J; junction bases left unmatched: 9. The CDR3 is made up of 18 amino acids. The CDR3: CASSLSLAGGQPYNEQFF. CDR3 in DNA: TGTGCCAGCAGTTTGAGTCTAGCGGGAGGTCAACCCTACAATGAGCAGTTCTTC.

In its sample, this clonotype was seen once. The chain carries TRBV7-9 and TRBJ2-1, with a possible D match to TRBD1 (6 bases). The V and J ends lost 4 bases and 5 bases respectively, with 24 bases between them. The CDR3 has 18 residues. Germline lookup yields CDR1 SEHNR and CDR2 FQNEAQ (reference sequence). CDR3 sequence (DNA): TGTGCCAGCAGCTCCAAATTTTCTCGACAGGCTCCCGACAATGAGCAGTTCTTC. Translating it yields CASSSKFSRQAPDNEQFF.

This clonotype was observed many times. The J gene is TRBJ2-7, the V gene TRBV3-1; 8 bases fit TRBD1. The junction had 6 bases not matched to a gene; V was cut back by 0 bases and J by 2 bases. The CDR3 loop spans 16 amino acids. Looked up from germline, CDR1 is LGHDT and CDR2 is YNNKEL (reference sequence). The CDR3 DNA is TGTGCCAGCAGCCAAGATAGTCGGACAGGGACCTACGAGCAGTACTTC. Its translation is CASSQDSRTGTYEQYF.

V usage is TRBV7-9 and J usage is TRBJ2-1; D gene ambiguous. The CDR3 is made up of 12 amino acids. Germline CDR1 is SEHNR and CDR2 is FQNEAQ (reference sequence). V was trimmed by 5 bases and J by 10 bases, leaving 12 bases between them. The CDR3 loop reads CASSRVNYEQFF. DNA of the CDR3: TGTGCCAGCAGCCGCGTTAATTACGAGCAGTTCTTC.

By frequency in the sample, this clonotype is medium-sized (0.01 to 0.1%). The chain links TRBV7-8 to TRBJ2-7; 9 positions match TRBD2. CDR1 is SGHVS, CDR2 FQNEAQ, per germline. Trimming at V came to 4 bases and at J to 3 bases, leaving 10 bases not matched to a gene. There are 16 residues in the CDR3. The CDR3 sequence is CASSSLPASGNYEQYF. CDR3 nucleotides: TGTGCCAGCAGCTCCCTGCCGGCTAGCGGGAACTACGAGCAGTACTTC.

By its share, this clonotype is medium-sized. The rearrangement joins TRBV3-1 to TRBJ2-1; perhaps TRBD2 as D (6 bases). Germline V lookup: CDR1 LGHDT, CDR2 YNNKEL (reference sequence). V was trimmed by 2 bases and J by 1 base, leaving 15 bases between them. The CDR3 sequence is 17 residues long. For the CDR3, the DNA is TGTGCCAGCAGCCAATTGGGACTCACAACGTCCTACAATGAGCAGTTCTTC. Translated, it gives CASSQLGLTTSYNEQFF.

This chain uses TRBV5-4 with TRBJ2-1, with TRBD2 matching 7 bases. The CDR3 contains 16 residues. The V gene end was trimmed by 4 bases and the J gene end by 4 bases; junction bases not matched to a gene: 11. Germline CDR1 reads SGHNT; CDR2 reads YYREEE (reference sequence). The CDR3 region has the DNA TGTGCCAGCAGCCGAGCCTCTAGCGGTTCATACAATGAGCAGTTCTTC. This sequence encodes CASSRASSGSYNEQFF.

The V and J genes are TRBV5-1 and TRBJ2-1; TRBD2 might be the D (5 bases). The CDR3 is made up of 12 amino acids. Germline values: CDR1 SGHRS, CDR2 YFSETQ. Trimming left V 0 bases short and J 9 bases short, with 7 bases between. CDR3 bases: TGCGCCAGCAGCTTGGGCGGAGGTGAGCAGTTCTTC. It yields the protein CASSLGGGEQFF.

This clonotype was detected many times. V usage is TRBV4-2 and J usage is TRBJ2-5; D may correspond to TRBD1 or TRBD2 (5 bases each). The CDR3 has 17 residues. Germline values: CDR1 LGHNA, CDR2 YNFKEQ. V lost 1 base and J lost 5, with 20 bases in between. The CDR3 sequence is CASSQALGPSQGETQYF. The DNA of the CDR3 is TGTGCCAGCAGCCAAGCCTTGGGACCCTCTCAAGGGGAGACCCAGTACTTC.

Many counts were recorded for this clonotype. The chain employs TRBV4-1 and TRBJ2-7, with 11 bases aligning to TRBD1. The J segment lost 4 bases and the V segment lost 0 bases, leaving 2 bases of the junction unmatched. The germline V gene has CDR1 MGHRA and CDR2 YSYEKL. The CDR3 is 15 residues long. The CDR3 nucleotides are TGCGCCAGCAGCCAAGATTGGGACAGGGGGTACGAGCAGTACTTC. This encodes CASSQDWDRGYEQYF.

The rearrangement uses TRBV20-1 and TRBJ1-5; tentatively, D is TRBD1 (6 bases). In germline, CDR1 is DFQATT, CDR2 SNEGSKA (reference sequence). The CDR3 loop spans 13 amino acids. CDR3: CRRTGHRNQPQHF. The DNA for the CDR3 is TGCAGGCGGACGGGACACCGAAATCAGCCCCAGCATTTT.

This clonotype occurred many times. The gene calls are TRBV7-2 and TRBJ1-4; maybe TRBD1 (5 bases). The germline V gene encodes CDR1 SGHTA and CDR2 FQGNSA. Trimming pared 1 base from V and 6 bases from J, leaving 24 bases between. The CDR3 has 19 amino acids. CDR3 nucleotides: TGTGCCAGCAGCTTAGTGCGCGAAGGGGACCTCCTAAAGGATGAAAAACTGTTTTTT. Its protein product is CASSLVREGDLLKDEKLFF.

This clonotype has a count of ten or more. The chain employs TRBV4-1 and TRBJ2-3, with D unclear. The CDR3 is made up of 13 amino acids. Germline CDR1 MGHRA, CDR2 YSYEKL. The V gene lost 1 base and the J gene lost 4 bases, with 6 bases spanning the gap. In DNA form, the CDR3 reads TGCGCCAGCAGCCAAGGTTTGGCAGATACGCAGTATTTT. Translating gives CASSQGLADTQYF.

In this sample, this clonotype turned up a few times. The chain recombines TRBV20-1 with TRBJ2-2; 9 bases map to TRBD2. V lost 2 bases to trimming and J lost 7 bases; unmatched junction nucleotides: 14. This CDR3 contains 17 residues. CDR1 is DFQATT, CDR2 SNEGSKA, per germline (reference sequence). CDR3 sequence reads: CSARPDDLAGVGGELFF. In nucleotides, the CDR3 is TGCAGTGCTAGACCCGATGATTTAGCGGGAGTCGGCGGGGAGCTGTTTTTT.

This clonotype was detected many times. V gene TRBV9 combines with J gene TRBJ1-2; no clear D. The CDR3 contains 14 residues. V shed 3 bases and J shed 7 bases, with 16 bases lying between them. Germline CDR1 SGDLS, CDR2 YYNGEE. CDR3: CASSATDGSSGYTF. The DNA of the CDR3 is TGTGCCAGCAGCGCCACAGACGGATCATCTGGCTACACCTTC. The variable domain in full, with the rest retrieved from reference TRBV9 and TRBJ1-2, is DSGVTQTPKHLITATGQRVTLRCSPRSGDLSVYWYQQSLDQGLQFLIQYYNGEERAKGNILERFSAQQFPDLHSELNLSSLELGDSALYFCASSATDGSSGYTFGSGTRLTVV.

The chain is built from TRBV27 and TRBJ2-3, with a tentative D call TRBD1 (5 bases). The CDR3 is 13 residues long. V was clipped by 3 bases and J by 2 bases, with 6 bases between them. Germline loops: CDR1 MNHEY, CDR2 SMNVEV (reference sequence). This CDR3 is CASSLGLTDTQYF. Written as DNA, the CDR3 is TGTGCCAGCAGTTTGGGGCTCACAGATACGCAGTATTTT.

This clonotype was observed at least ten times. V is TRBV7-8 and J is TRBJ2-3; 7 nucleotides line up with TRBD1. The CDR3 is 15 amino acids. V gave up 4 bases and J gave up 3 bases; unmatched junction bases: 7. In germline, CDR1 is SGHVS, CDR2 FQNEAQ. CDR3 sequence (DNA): TGTGCCAGCAGCTCAACACTGACAGGGACAGATACGCAGTATTTT. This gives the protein CASSSTLTGTDTQYF.

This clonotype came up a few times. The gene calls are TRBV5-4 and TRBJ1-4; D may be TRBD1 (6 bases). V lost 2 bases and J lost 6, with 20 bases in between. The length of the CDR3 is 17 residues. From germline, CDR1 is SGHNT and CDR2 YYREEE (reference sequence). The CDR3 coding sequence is TGTGCCAGCAGCTTCAGGGGTAGAGGGGATCATGATGAAAAACTGTTTTTT. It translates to CASSFRGRGDHDEKLFF.

The CDR3 DNA reads TGTGCCATCAGTGAGCCCCCCCCGGGACTAGCCGTATCGGCCAACAATGAGCAGTTCTTC. Encoded protein: CAISEPPPGLAVSANNEQFF. The rearrangement uses TRBV10-3 and TRBJ2-1, with 9 nucleotides matching TRBD2. Trimming took 2 bases from V and 5 from J; bases not matched to a gene: 19. Germline-derived CDR1 and CDR2 are ENHRY and SYGVKD. This CDR3 comprises 20 residues.

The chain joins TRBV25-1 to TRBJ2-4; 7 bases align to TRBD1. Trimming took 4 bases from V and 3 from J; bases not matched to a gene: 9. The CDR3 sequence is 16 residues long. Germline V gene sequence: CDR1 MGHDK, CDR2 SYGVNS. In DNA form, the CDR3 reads TGTGCCAGCAGTGGCTCCTCCGACAGGGACAAAAACATTCAGTACTTC. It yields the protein CASSGSSDRDKNIQYF.

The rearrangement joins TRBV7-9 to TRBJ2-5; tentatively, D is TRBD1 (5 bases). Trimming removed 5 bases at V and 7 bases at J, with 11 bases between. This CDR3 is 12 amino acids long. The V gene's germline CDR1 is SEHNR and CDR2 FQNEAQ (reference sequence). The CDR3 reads CASSVRGGTQYF. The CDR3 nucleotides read TGTGCCAGCAGCGTAAGGGGTGGGACCCAGTACTTC.

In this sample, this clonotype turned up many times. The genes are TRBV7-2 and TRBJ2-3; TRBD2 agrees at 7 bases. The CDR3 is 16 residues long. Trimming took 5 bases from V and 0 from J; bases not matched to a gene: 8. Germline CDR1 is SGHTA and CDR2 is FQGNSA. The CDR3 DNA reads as TGTGCCAGCAGCACCTGGGACTATCCTAGCACAGATACGCAGTATTTT. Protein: CASSTWDYPSTDTQYF.